A selection of T cell receptor beta chains follows, all from one sample in a study of siplizumab effects on memory and regulatory T cells. Data came from immunoSEQ multiplex PCR; TCRdb stores just in-frame clones and leaves some out. The sample carries about 100,000 clones, about 94% recorded once. Source material: non-Treg CD4+ T cells sorted from blood. The receptors stem from a human donor in good health. Each CDR3 is given with its conserved first and last residue. Fields, in order: clone size, V gene, J gene, D gene, CDR3 protein, CDR3 DNA. The D gene is left open where the match is weak. The size entry is marked missing in some rows and otherwise reads once, few, many or a size class.

>.|TRBV6-5|TRBJ2-6|.
CASSSGSGANVLTF
TGTGCCAGCAGTTCAGGGTCTGGGGCCAACGTCCTGACTTTC
>.|TRBV5-1|TRBJ1-2|.
CASSLDVVNYGYTF
TGCGCCAGCAGCTTGGATGTGGTTAACTATGGCTACACCTTC
>.|TRBV5-4|TRBJ2-7|.
CASSSLKQSNEQYF
TGTGCCAGCAGCTCGCTAAAACAATCAAACGAGCAGTACTTC
>.|TRBV10-2|TRBJ2-6|.
CASSENRASGANVLTF
TGCGCCAGCAGTGAAAACAGGGCCTCTGGGGCCAACGTCCTGACTTTC
>.|TRBV5-4|TRBJ2-3|.
CASSSGLAESTDTQYF
TGTGCCAGCAGCTCGGGGTTAGCGGAAAGCACAGATACGCAGTATTTT
>.|TRBV19|TRBJ1-5|.
CASSLQRHSNQPQHF
TGTGCCAGTAGTTTGCAGAGACATAGCAATCAGCCCCAGCATTTT
>.|TRBV28|TRBJ1-2|.
CASKTGSSGYTF
TGTGCCAGCAAAACAGGGTCGTCTGGCTACACCTTC
>.|TRBV20-1|TRBJ1-4|.
CSAPTNEKLFF
TGCAGTGCTCCAACTAATGAAAAACTGTTTTTT
>.|TRBV28|TRBJ2-3|TRBD1
CASSYRTGGTDTQYF
TGTGCCAGCAGTTACCGGACAGGGGGGACAGATACGCAGTATTTT
>.|TRBV9|TRBJ2-7|TRBD2
CASSVSVSGRPNQYF
TGTGCCAGCAGCGTTTCCGTTAGCGGGAGGCCCAACCAGTACTTC
>.|TRBV19|TRBJ1-1|TRBD1
CASSIGQGYEAFF
TGTGCCAGTAGTATAGGACAGGGGTATGAAGCTTTCTTT
>.|TRBV6-5|TRBJ1-5|.
CASSTGGQPQHF
TGTGCCAGCAGTACGGGAGGTCAGCCCCAGCATTTT
>.|TRBV7-9|TRBJ2-5|.
CASSPSFGERGETQYF
TGTGCCAGCAGCCCTTCGTTTGGGGAGAGAGGTGAGACCCAGTACTTC
>.|TRBV11-2|TRBJ1-1|.
CASSLDGSWGAQAFF
TGTGCCAGCAGCTTAGATGGTTCGTGGGGGGCGCAGGCTTTCTTT
>.|TRBV11-2|TRBJ1-3|.
CASSSSYSGNTIYF
TGTGCCAGCAGCTCGTCTTACTCTGGAAACACCATATATTTT
>.|TRBV6-1|TRBJ2-3|TRBD2
CASSESLWGVGRADTQYF
TGTGCCAGCAGTGAATCCCTCTGGGGGGTCGGGAGGGCAGATACGCAGTATTTT
>once|TRBV10-2|TRBJ2-5|TRBD2
CASSPIAGGRETQYF
TGCGCCAGCAGCCCGATAGCGGGAGGGCGAGAGACCCAGTACTTC
>.|TRBV7-3|TRBJ2-5|.
CASSPGVGGRGETQYF
TGTGCCAGCAGCCCCGGGGTTGGCGGCCGGGGGGAGACCCAGTACTTC
>once|TRBV18|TRBJ2-6|.
CASSASGANVLTF
TGTGCCAGCTCAGCCTCTGGGGCCAACGTCCTGACTTTC
>.|TRBV9|TRBJ2-3|.
CASSGTGTDTQYF
TGTGCCAGCAGCGGAACTGGGACAGATACGCAGTATTTT
>.|TRBV7-2|TRBJ2-3|.
CASSLDGSSDTQYF
TGTGCCAGCAGCTTAGACGGTAGTTCAGATACGCAGTATTTT
>.|TRBV29-1|TRBJ2-2|.
CSVGQLNTGELFF
TGCAGCGTTGGGCAGCTAAACACCGGGGAGCTGTTTTTT
>.|TRBV2|TRBJ1-6|.
CATRDRNNSPLHF
TGTGCCACCCGGGACCGAAATAATTCACCCCTCCACTTT
>.|TRBV27|TRBJ1-1|.
CASSLSGGIGAFF
TGTGCCAGCAGTTTATCCGGGGGCATAGGAGCTTTCTTT
>once|TRBV7-2|TRBJ2-1|TRBD2
CASSLQTSGRSGEQFF
TGTGCCAGCAGCCTACAGACTAGCGGGAGGTCAGGTGAGCAGTTCTTC
>.|TRBV28|TRBJ2-3|.
CASSPGDKDTDTQYF
TGTGCCAGCAGTCCCGGTGACAAGGACACAGATACGCAGTATTTT
>.|TRBV18|TRBJ2-7|.
CASSPNSNSFAYEQYF
TGTGCCAGCTCACCAAACAGCAATAGCTTTGCCTACGAGCAGTACTTC
>once|TRBV5-1|TRBJ1-5|TRBD1
CASSLDGTDLNQPQHF
TGCGCCAGCAGCTTGGATGGGACAGATCTCAATCAGCCCCAGCATTTT
>.|TRBV18|TRBJ1-4|.
CASSTNHGNEKLFF
TGTGCCAGCTCCACGAATCATGGGAATGAAAAACTGTTTTTT
>.|TRBV6-6|TRBJ1-1|.
CASSYSVAALEAFF
TGTGCCAGCAGTTACTCCGTGGCGGCCCTGGAAGCTTTCTTT
>.|TRBV28|TRBJ1-2|TRBD1
CASSPRGQGAYGYTF
TGTGCCAGCAGCCCCAGGGGACAGGGGGCCTATGGCTACACCTTC
>.|TRBV29-1|TRBJ2-7|.
CSVTGKLSYEQYF
TGCAGCGTAACAGGGAAATTATCCTACGAGCAGTACTTC
>.|TRBV29-1|TRBJ2-3|TRBD2
CSVDLAGSTDTQYF
TGCAGCGTTGATCTAGCGGGAAGCACAGATACGCAGTATTTT
>few|TRBV7-8|TRBJ1-5|.
CASSLNQGQPQHF
TGTGCCAGCAGCTTAAATCAGGGACAGCCCCAGCATTTT
>.|TRBV7-9|TRBJ2-7|TRBD2
CASSRSPGGAYEQYF
TGTGCCAGCAGCCGATCGCCGGGAGGGGCCTACGAGCAGTACTTC
>once|TRBV19|TRBJ1-2|.
CASTPQGNYGYTF
TGTGCCAGTACCCCACAGGGTAACTATGGCTACACCTTC
>once|TRBV6-5|TRBJ1-1|.
CASSYALSMNTEAFF
TGTGCCAGCAGTTACGCCCTATCAATGAACACTGAAGCTTTCTTT
>.|TRBV19|TRBJ2-5|TRBD1
CASSIRGPEETQYF
TGTGCCAGTAGTATCAGGGGGCCGGAGGAGACCCAGTACTTC
>.|TRBV21-1|TRBJ1-2|.
CASSRAGPNYGYTF
TGTGCCAGCTCCAGGGCAGGACCTAACTATGGCTACACCTTC
>.|TRBV5-4|TRBJ2-6|.
CASSLDFSGANVLTF
TGTGCCAGCAGCTTAGACTTCTCTGGGGCCAACGTCCTGACTTTC
>.|TRBV5-1|TRBJ2-2|.
CASSLMDRNTGELFF
TGCGCCAGCAGCTTGATGGACAGGAACACCGGGGAGCTGTTTTTT
>.|TRBV19|TRBJ1-2|.
CASRMGGDSSGYTF
TGTGCCAGTAGGATGGGAGGGGATTCCAGTGGCTACACCTTC
>.|TRBV28|TRBJ1-2|.
CASSSSGTSLYGYTF
TGTGCCAGCAGTTCTTCTGGGACTTCTCTCTATGGCTACACCTTC
>.|TRBV5-6|TRBJ2-7|.
CASSFLQGFVYEQYF
TGTGCCAGCAGCTTCTTACAGGGTTTCGTCTACGAGCAGTACTTC
>.|TRBV7-9|TRBJ2-1|TRBD1
CASSKGTGGNNEQFF
TGTGCCAGCAGCAAAGGGACAGGGGGAAATAATGAGCAGTTCTTC
>.|TRBV18|TRBJ2-3|.
CASSPYTDTQYF
TGTGCCAGCTCACCGTACACAGATACGCAGTATTTT